This T cell receptor beta chain was found in a study of OX40 agonist ivuxolimab in advanced cancers. Overall study: Mean age approximately 59 years, range about 23 to 79; approximately 83% male.

Concerning this clone itself: Its specificity is unknown.

The repertoire was sequenced with immunoSEQ multiplex PCR; TCRdb's copy has only in-frame clones and lacks some. In the table there are approximately 54,000 clones, 65% to 85% of which are singletons. The germline V and J ends were trimmed by 5 bases and 3 bases, with 13 bases remaining between them. CDR3 length: 15 residues. Germline CDR1 reads LNHDA; CDR2 reads SQIVND (reference sequence). Regarding the study as a whole: Relatively little clonal expansion, among the lowest observed, appeared in partial responders at 0.1-3.0 mg/kg. Dosing at 0.1 to 3.0 mg/kg was accompanied by clonal expansion of CD4+ and CD8+ blood T cells by week 6.

This material consisted of CD4+ or CD8+ T cells sorted from blood, taken in a trial of the OX40 agonist ivuxolimab. The chain joins TRBV19 to TRBJ1-4, with D unclear. This clonotype originated in an adult with an advanced solid tumor such as melanoma, head and neck, liver or kidney cancer. CDR3 nucleotides: TGTGCCAGTAGTGGTAGCTCCTCCGCTAATGAAAAACTGTTTTTT. Protein: CASSGSSSANEKLFF.